This T cell receptor (beta chain) came from a study of cytomegalovirus exposure and HLA in healthy donors. In the case of this clone: Other DNA variants within this sample encode the same CDR3.

Researchers ran the PCR with 60 Vbeta and 13 Jbeta primers. The data were produced by immunoSEQ multiplex PCR, yet TCRdb's version contains in-frame clones alone and is incomplete. The repertoire holds 250,000 to 350,000 clones, with roughly 88% as singletons. This sequence was found in a man aged 40-50 years in good health and CMV-seropositive. Sequencing was carried out using PBMCs.

The CDR3 bases are TGTGCCAGCAGTTACTCCGGCTATAATTCACCCCTCCACTTT. Residues: CASSYSGYNSPLHF. The V and J genes are TRBV6-5 and TRBJ1-6; D gene uncertain. The CDR3 consists of 14 residues. The ends were cut back, 0 bases at V and 3 bases at J, with 3 bases in the middle. Germline V lookup: CDR1 MNHEY, CDR2 SVGAGI.